This TCR beta chain was profiled in a study of technical replicates of blood from a few donors. Method: immunoSEQ multiplex PCR; TCRdb's copy keeps in-frame clones and lacks some. The sample holds over 90,000 clones, 90% to 97% seen once. Germline V gene lookup returns CDR1 MNHEY and CDR2 SMNVEV (reference sequence). The CDR3 loop spans 14 amino acids. V shed 3 bases and J shed 2 bases, with 11 bases lying between them. Sequencing was performed on T cells isolated from PBMCs. The chain employs TRBV27 and TRBJ2-7; D is possibly TRBD2 (7 bases). The TCR originated in a human donor in good health. CDR3 sequence reads: CASSFGGGTYEQYF. In DNA, the CDR3 is TGTGCCAGCAGTTTTGGGGGGGGCACCTACGAGCAGTACTTC.